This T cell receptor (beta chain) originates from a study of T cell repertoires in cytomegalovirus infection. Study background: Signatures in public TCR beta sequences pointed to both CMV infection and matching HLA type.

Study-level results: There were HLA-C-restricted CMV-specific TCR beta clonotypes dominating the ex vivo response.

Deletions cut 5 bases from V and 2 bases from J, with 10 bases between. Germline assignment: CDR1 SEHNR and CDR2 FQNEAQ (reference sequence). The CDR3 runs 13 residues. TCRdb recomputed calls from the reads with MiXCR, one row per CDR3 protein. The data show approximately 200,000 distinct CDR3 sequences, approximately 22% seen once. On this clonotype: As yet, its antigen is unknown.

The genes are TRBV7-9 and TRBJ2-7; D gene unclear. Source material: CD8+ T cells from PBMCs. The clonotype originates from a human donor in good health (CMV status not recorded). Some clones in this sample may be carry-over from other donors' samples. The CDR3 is CASSTLDTYEQYF. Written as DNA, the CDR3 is TGTGCCAGCAGCACGCTGGATACCTACGAGCAGTACTTC.